The 27 T cell receptor beta chains in this list originate from one sample, sequenced in a study of cytomegalovirus exposure and HLA in healthy donors. Use of 60 Vbeta and 13 Jbeta primers characterized the PCR. Profiled with immunoSEQ multiplex PCR; TCRdb holds only in-frame clones, not every one. The table has around 100,000 clones, 75% seen once. Sequencing input: PBMCs. The source of these receptors is a man in his forties or fifties in good health and CMV-seronegative.

This rearrangement joins TRBV5-4 to TRBJ1-3; D call uncertain. Trimming shortened V by 0 bases and J by 2 bases, and 12 bases separated the two germline ends. Germline CDR1 is SGHNT and CDR2 is YYREEE (reference sequence). CDR3 length equals 16 residues. CDR3: CASSLGGSLAGNTIYF. CDR3 DNA sequence: TGTGCCAGCAGCTTGGGAGGCAGTCTAGCTGGAAACACCATATATTTT. Together with reference TRBV5-4 and TRBJ1-3, the CDR3 gives the full variable domain: ETGVTQSPTHLIKTRGQQVTLRCSSQSGHNTVSWYQQALGQGPQFIFQYYREEENGRGNFPPRFSGLQFPNYSSELNVNALELDDSALYLCASSLGGSLAGNTIYFGEGSWLTVV.

The chain uses TRBV4-3 and TRBJ2-2, with a tentative D call TRBD1 (6 bases). Germline V gene lookup returns CDR1 LGHNA and CDR2 YSLEER. The V end lost 3 bases, the J end lost 0 bases, and 14 bases lay between the germline ends. The CDR3 covers 17 residues. CDR3 region: CASSQMYRDTNTGELFF. The CDR3 nucleotides are TGCGCCAGCAGCCAGATGTACCGGGACACGAACACCGGGGAGCTGTTTTTT.

This clone was seen just once. The same CDR3 is also encoded by other DNA sequences in this sample. The V gene is TRBV30, the J gene TRBJ2-5, with D perhaps matching TRBD2 (7 bases). Germline V gene data show CDR1 as GTSNPN and CDR2 as SVGIG (reference sequence). This CDR3 has 14 residues. V was pared by 0 bases and J by 2 bases, with 10 bases between. The CDR3 nucleotides read TGTGCCTGGAGTGTTCGGGGGGCTCAAGAGACCCAGTACTTC. Translation: CAWSVRGAQETQYF.

The rearrangement links TRBV7-3 to TRBJ1-6, with 8 bases lining up with TRBD1. Unmatched junction bases numbered 4, after V lost 4 bases and J lost 5 bases. Per germline, CDR1 SGHTA and CDR2 FQGTGA. There are 15 residues in the CDR3. CDR3 sequence: CASSSQGANNSPLHF. The CDR3 DNA follows: TGTGCCAGCAGCTCTCAGGGGGCGAATAATTCACCCCTCCACTTT.

The chain couples TRBV7-9 to TRBJ2-5; D might be TRBD2 (6 bases). Per the germline V gene, CDR1 is SEHNR and CDR2 is FQNEAQ (reference sequence). CDR3 size: 14 residues. The germline V and J ends were trimmed by 5 bases and 2 bases, with 12 bases remaining between them. The CDR3 loop is CASSIGTPQETQYF. The CDR3 DNA reads as TGTGCCAGCAGCATAGGGACTCCACAAGAGACCCAGTACTTC.

This chain links TRBV19 with TRBJ2-5; 9 bases line up with TRBD2. The CDR3 is made up of 15 amino acids. From germline, CDR1 is LNHDA and CDR2 SQIVND (reference sequence). V lost 5 bases to trimming and J lost 7 bases; unmatched junction nucleotides: 11. CDR3 sequence (DNA): TGTGCCAGTAGTGAGTTCGGTAGCGGGGGAGGGACCCAGTACTTC. It yields the protein CASSEFGSGGGTQYF.

In DNA, the CDR3 is TGTGCCAGCAGCTCCCTGGCAGGGGGCCTCCGAAGAAACGAGCAGTACTTC. This sequence encodes CASSSLAGGLRRNEQYF. The chain carries TRBV11-2 and TRBJ2-7, with 8 bases identical to TRBD1. This CDR3 contains 17 residues. Germline V gene lookup returns CDR1 SGHAT and CDR2 FQNNGV. The V gene end was trimmed by 4 bases and the J gene end by 5 bases; junction bases not matched to a gene: 16.

This chain links TRBV19 with TRBJ2-2; TRBD1 agrees at 7 bases. The CDR3 is 18 residues long. Germline lookup yields CDR1 LNHDA and CDR2 SQIVND (reference sequence). The ends lost 4 bases at V and 3 bases at J; junction bases unmatched: 14. Written as DNA, the CDR3 is TGTGCCAGTAGTAACCTCGGCAGGGGGTTTACGGACACCGGGGAGCTGTTTTTT. It is translated as CASSNLGRGFTDTGELFF. The full variable domain, rest sourced from reference TRBV19 and TRBJ2-2, is DGGITQSPKYLFRKEGQNVTLSCEQNLNHDAMYWYRQDPGQGLRLIYYSQIVNDFQKGDIAEGYSVSREKKESFPLTVTSAQKNPTAFYLCASSNLGRGFTDTGELFFGEGSRLTVL.

CDR3 in amino acids: CASSSRVSGNTIYF. The CDR3 nucleotides are TGTGCCAGCAGTTCCAGGGTATCTGGAAACACCATATATTTT. This chain uses TRBV6-5 with TRBJ1-3; D might be TRBD1 (5 bases). V shed 4 bases and J shed 1 base, with 8 bases lying between them. The germline gives CDR1 MNHEY, CDR2 SVGAGI. This CDR3 is 14 amino acids long.

A word on this clone: The germline gene is not matched at one end of the junction; a read error may be the cause. This rearrangement joins TRBV6-6 to TRBJ2-5, with 7 positions matching TRBD1. The CDR3 has 13 amino acids. CDR1 and CDR2 from the germline V gene are MNHNY and SVGAGI (reference sequence). This CDR3 reads CASSSTPLAQGDF. The CDR3 nucleotides read TGTGCCAGCAGTTCCACCCCTTTGGCTCAGGGGGACTTC.

CDR3 sequence (DNA): TGTGCCAGCAGCTTAGGACAGGGTATGAGCACAGATACGCAGTATTTT. Amino acids: CASSLGQGMSTDTQYF. The chain carries TRBV7-9 and TRBJ2-3, with 7 bases identical to TRBD1. This CDR3 is built from 16 residues. V lost 1 base, J lost 0 bases, and 4 bases stayed unmatched. Germline values: CDR1 SEHNR, CDR2 FQNEAQ (reference sequence).

The genes are TRBV28 and TRBJ1-1; D uncertain. CDR3 size: 15 residues. The germline V and J ends were trimmed by 2 bases and 4 bases, with 14 bases remaining between them. Germline loops: CDR1 MDHEN, CDR2 SYDVKM. The CDR3 sequence: CASSLGSPRGTEAFF. CDR3 nucleotide sequence: TGTGCCAGCAGTTTAGGATCCCCGCGAGGCACTGAAGCTTTCTTT.

The chain joins TRBV7-3 to TRBJ2-5; 7 bases are shared with TRBD1. V lost 5 bases to trimming and J lost 5 bases; unmatched junction nucleotides: 8. This CDR3 region has 14 residues. Germline V gene lookup returns CDR1 SGHTA and CDR2 FQGTGA. The DNA of the CDR3 is TGTGCCAGCAGCCAGGCCGGCAGGGGGGAGACCCAGTACTTC. Protein product: CASSQAGRGETQYF.

This clone has only one observation. The V gene is TRBV18, the J gene TRBJ1-1; D is perhaps TRBD1 (5 bases). This CDR3 contains 14 residues. Between the trimmed V and J ends, which lost 3 bases and 0 bases, there was a span of 8 bases. CDR1 and CDR2 from the germline V gene are KGHSH and LQKENI. The CDR3 sequence: CASSPQGMNTEAFF. CDR3 nucleotide sequence: TGTGCCAGCTCACCGCAGGGCATGAACACTGAAGCTTTCTTT.

The chain has TRBV28 and TRBJ2-3; 12 bases line up with TRBD2. The CDR3 loop spans 18 amino acids. Germline V gene sequence: CDR1 MDHEN, CDR2 SYDVKM. V was pared by 1 base and J by 4 bases, with 9 bases of the junction left unmatched. CDR3 sequence reads: CASSLSSPLAGGSDTQYF. DNA of the CDR3: TGTGCCAGCAGTTTATCCTCGCCACTAGCGGGAGGCTCAGATACGCAGTATTTT.

The J gene is TRBJ2-5, the V gene TRBV6-1; TRBD1 matches 9 bases. Trimming cost V 6 bases and J 12 bases; bases outside gene matches: 8. The CDR3 loop spans 12 amino acids. Germline CDR1 MNHNS, CDR2 SASEGT. CDR3 bases: TGTGCCAGCAGGCTGAACAGGGACAGGGAGTACTTC. It codes for CASRLNRDREYF.

The chain links TRBV30 to TRBJ2-7, with TRBD1 as a possible D gene (6 bases). The germline CDR1 and CDR2 sequences are GTSNPN and SVGIG (reference sequence). The CDR3 contains 15 residues. The V gene lost 0 bases and the J gene lost 4 bases, with 16 bases spanning the gap. The CDR3 here is CAWSVGETGRYEQYF. The DNA of the CDR3 is TGTGCCTGGAGTGTAGGAGAAACAGGGCGGTACGAGCAGTACTTC.

This chain uses TRBV28 with TRBJ1-5; weak D call: TRBD1 (6 bases). The CDR3 runs to 15 residues. Between the trimmed V and J ends, which lost 4 bases and 3 bases, there was a span of 13 bases. Germline V gives CDR1 MDHEN, CDR2 SYDVKM. This chain's CDR3 is CASSSGQSNNQPQHF. As DNA, the CDR3 is TGTGCCAGCAGTTCCGGACAGAGTAACAATCAGCCCCAGCATTTT.

CDR3 DNA: TGTGCCAGCAGTGAAGCGGGCAGGGCGGGGCAGCCCCAGCATTTT. This translates into CASSEAGRAGQPQHF. The chain is built from TRBV2 and TRBJ1-5, with D perhaps TRBD1 (5 bases). Between the trimmed V and J ends, which lost 0 bases and 7 bases, there was a span of 13 bases. The germline CDR1 and CDR2 sequences are SNHLY and FYNNEI. CDR3 length: 15 residues.

V is TRBV7-9 and J is TRBJ1-1; weak D call: TRBD1 (6 bases). Germline CDR1 is SEHNR and CDR2 is FQNEAQ (reference sequence). Between the trimmed V and J ends, which lost 5 bases and 5 bases, there was a span of 18 bases. The CDR3 totals 15 residues. The CDR3 loop reads CASSLVQGLRTEAFF. Written as DNA, the CDR3 is TGTGCCAGCAGCCTAGTACAGGGATTGAGGACTGAAGCTTTCTTT.

The V call is TRBV20-1, the J call TRBJ2-1; 10 bases map to TRBD2. Germline CDR1 reads DFQATT; CDR2 reads SNEGSKA (reference sequence). There are 11 residues in the CDR3. DNA of the CDR3: TGCAGCATACAGCGGGAGGGCCGTGCGTTCTTC. Its translation: CSIQREGRAFF.

The CDR3: CASRNTGLDNEQFF. Here the CDR3 DNA reads TGTGCCAGCAGAAATACTGGACTGGACAATGAGCAGTTCTTC. This sequence joins TRBV6-1 and TRBJ2-1; the D gene is possibly TRBD2 (5 bases). The CDR3 spans 14 residues. Germline V gene lookup returns CDR1 MNHNS and CDR2 SASEGT. V was pared by 6 bases and J by 5 bases, with 14 bases between.

On this clone itself: This sample includes further DNA sequences coding for the same CDR3. V usage is TRBV19 and J usage is TRBJ1-1, with TRBD1 matching over 9 bases. This CDR3 spans 13 amino acids. V dropped 3 bases and J dropped 4; count of bases not matched to a gene: 0. Germline values: CDR1 LNHDA, CDR2 SQIVND (reference sequence). CDR3 coding DNA: TGTGCCAGTAGTATGACAGGGGGCACTGAAGCTTTCTTT. Translation gives CASSMTGGTEAFF.

With regard to this clone: Other DNA sequences of this sample code for an identical CDR3. The chain uses TRBV30 and TRBJ2-7, with D possibly matching TRBD2 (6 bases). The CDR3 is 12 residues long. Germline assignment: CDR1 GTSNPN and CDR2 SVGIG (reference sequence). The CDR3 nucleotides are TGTGCTTCGGAGGGAAGGGCACGGGAGCAGTACTTC. It codes for CASEGRAREQYF.

The rearrangement joins TRBV19 to TRBJ2-2, with 7 nucleotides matching TRBD1. CDR1 and CDR2 from the germline V gene are LNHDA and SQIVND (reference sequence). Unmatched junction bases numbered 8, after V lost 3 bases and J lost 4 bases. The CDR3 is 16 residues long. The CDR3 reads CASSMGRQGFTGELFF. DNA of the CDR3: TGTGCCAGTAGTATGGGGCGACAGGGCTTCACCGGGGAGCTGTTTTTT.

The rearrangement joins TRBV5-1 to TRBJ2-2; tentative D call: TRBD1 (6 bases). The germline gives CDR1 SGHRS, CDR2 YFSETQ. Trimming took off 4 bases at V and 4 bases at J, with 14 bases between the two ends. The CDR3 spans 15 residues. The DNA of the CDR3 is TGCGCCAGCAGCCCTAGGACAGCACCCACCGGGGAGCTGTTTTTT. Translated, it gives CASSPRTAPTGELFF. Drawing the rest from reference TRBV5-1 and TRBJ2-2, the complete variable domain is KAGVTQTPRYLIKTRGQQVTLSCSPISGHRSVSWYQQTPGQGLQFLFEYFSETQRNKGNFPGRFSGRQFSNSRSEMNVSTLELGDSALYLCASSPRTAPTGELFFGEGSRLTVL.

V usage is TRBV5-1 and J usage is TRBJ1-3, with 11 bases matching TRBD1. CDR1 is SGHRS and CDR2 is YFSETQ in the germline V gene. The CDR3 loop spans 16 amino acids. V dropped 5 bases and J dropped 3; count of bases not matched to a gene: 7. The CDR3 loop reads CASRRGQGASGNTIYF. CDR3 sequence (DNA): TGCGCCAGCAGGCGTGGACAGGGGGCTAGTGGAAACACCATATATTTT.